A single sample is the source of the 32 T cell receptor beta chains below, sequenced in a study of shared clonotypes between healthy human individuals. Measured with immunoSEQ multiplex PCR; TCRdb has only the in-frame clones, and not every one. This sample has around 1,100,000 clones, with around 77% found just once. The sequenced sample was memory CD4+ T cells from PBMCs. Indicated subset: CD45RA-negative fraction. Receptors were obtained from a man aged 18 to 29 in good health. Some clones in this sample may be carry-over from other donors' samples.

This clone is a singleton in its sample. This chain joins TRBV7-6 and TRBJ2-7, with TRBD2 matching 9 bases. Germline V lookup: CDR1 SGHVS, CDR2 FNYEAQ. V shed 3 bases and J 8 bases; nucleotides not matched to a gene: 17. This CDR3 has 17 amino acids. The CDR3 reads CASSFDTGTGLAKKQYF. The CDR3 nucleotides read TGTGCCAGCAGCTTCGATACAGGTACGGGACTAGCTAAGAAGCAGTACTTC.

The chain has TRBV5-3 and TRBJ2-5; tentatively, D is TRBD1 or TRBD2 (7 bases each). TRBV5-3 is known as an ORF, though its function is uncertain. The V end was cut by 4 bases, the J end by 4 bases, with 14 bases between. The CDR3 runs to 14 residues. CDR3 sequence reads: CARSSDREGETQYF. As DNA, the CDR3 is TGTGCCAGAAGCAGTGACAGGGAGGGAGAGACCCAGTACTTC.

This clone has only a few counts. This could be a read error, since a much larger clone is one nucleotide away. The sample holds other DNA sequences that translate to the same CDR3. The rearrangement joins TRBV11-2 to TRBJ1-5; no clear D. From germline, CDR1 is SGHAT and CDR2 FQNNGV. The CDR3 sequence is 12 residues long. V was clipped by 3 bases and J by 4 bases, with 4 bases between them. The CDR3 coding sequence is TGTGCCAGCAGCTTGGATAATCAGCCCCAGCATTTT. This encodes CASSLDNQPQHF.

The V call is TRBV28, the J call TRBJ2-7; a possible D gene is TRBD2 (5 bases). Germline CDR1 and CDR2: MDHEN and SYDVKM. CDR3 length equals 12 residues. The V end was cut by 3 bases, the J end by 6 bases, with 9 bases between. The CDR3 reads CASSLDSIEQYF. The CDR3 DNA reads as TGTGCCAGCAGTTTGGACTCCATCGAGCAGTACTTC.

Only a few counts were recorded for this clone. The chain has TRBV28 and TRBJ1-3, with D tentatively TRBD1 (6 bases). Germline V gene data show CDR1 as MDHEN and CDR2 as SYDVKM. V lost 7 bases and J 4 bases, leaving 20 bases between the germline ends. The CDR3 is made up of 16 amino acids. The CDR3, as DNA: TGTGCCAGCACCCTCACCGGCGACAGGTCGGGAAACACCATATATTTT. Residues: CASTLTGDRSGNTIYF.

This chain uses TRBV5-4 with TRBJ1-3, with TRBD1 matching 9 bases. Germline CDR1 is SGHNT and CDR2 is YYREEE (reference sequence). This CDR3 comprises 15 residues. Germline trimming cut 5 bases from V and 1 base from J; bases unmatched to any gene: 4. The CDR3 DNA reads as TGTGCCAGCAGTTGGGGACAGGGTTCTGGAAACACCATATATTTT. As protein: CASSWGQGSGNTIYF.

The chain has TRBV7-6 and TRBJ2-3; no firm D call. The CDR3 has 15 residues. Per the germline V gene, CDR1 is SGHVS and CDR2 is FNYEAQ. V was trimmed by 5 bases and J by 0 bases, leaving 12 bases between them. In DNA form, the CDR3 reads TGTGCCAGCAGCCGCCTCCATTCCAGCACAGATACGCAGTATTTT. Its protein is CASSRLHSSTDTQYF. Using reference TRBV7-6 and TRBJ2-3 for the parts outside the CDR3, the full variable domain is GAGVSQSPRYKVTKRGQDVALRCDPISGHVSLYWYRQALGQGPEFLTYFNYEAQQDKSGLPNDRFSAERPEGSISTLTIQRTEQRDSAMYRCASSRLHSSTDTQYFGPGTRLTVL.

This clone was seen more than once but under ten times. The chain joins TRBV7-2 to TRBJ2-1; 12 bases are a match to TRBD2. The CDR3 extends over 16 amino acids. CDR1 is SGHTA, CDR2 FQGNSA, per germline. The V segment lost 3 bases and the J segment 9 bases; nucleotides outside the gene matches: 9. In nucleotides, the CDR3 is TGTGCCAGCAGCTTTAGACTAGCGGGAGCGCGAGGTGAGCAGTTCTTC. It codes for CASSFRLAGARGEQFF.

The rearrangement links TRBV5-1 to TRBJ1-1; D unclear. The CDR3 extends over 15 amino acids. Per germline, CDR1 SGHRS and CDR2 YFSETQ. V dropped 1 base and J dropped 1 base, with 11 bases sitting between them. The CDR3 sequence is CASSLNGVGNTEAFF. CDR3 DNA sequence: TGCGCCAGCAGCTTGAATGGGGTGGGGAACACTGAAGCTTTCTTT.

The chain employs TRBV7-2 and TRBJ2-3; D is possibly TRBD1 (5 bases). The CDR3 length is 11 residues. Germline-derived CDR1 and CDR2 are SGHTA and FQGNSA. The V and J ends lost 3 bases and 10 bases respectively, with 8 bases between them. Here the CDR3 reads CASSFMGPQYF. The CDR3 bases are TGTGCCAGCAGCTTTATGGGGCCGCAGTATTTT.

This chain uses TRBV7-3 with TRBJ2-2; the D is unclear. Trimming cost V 2 bases and J 2 bases, with 6 bases left between them. Germline V CDR1 and CDR2: SGHTA, FQGTGA. This CDR3 has 14 residues. CDR3 nucleotides: TGTGCCAGCAGCTTACATCGCAACACCGGGGAGCTGTTTTTT. Its protein is CASSLHRNTGELFF.

The CDR3 reads CASSSSGSRETQYF. The CDR3, as DNA: TGTGCCAGCAGCTCCAGCGGGAGTAGAGAGACCCAGTACTTC. This chain uses TRBV7-6 with TRBJ2-5; TRBD2 agrees at 8 bases. CDR3 size: 14 residues. Trimming removed 4 bases from V and 4 bases from J; junction bases left unmatched: 5. The germline V gene has CDR1 SGHVS and CDR2 FNYEAQ.

V is TRBV5-1 and J is TRBJ2-7; 10 nucleotides align to TRBD1. Germline CDR1 SGHRS, CDR2 YFSETQ. V gave up 4 bases and J gave up 5 bases; unmatched junction bases: 12. CDR3 length equals 16 residues. The CDR3 DNA follows: TGCGCCAGCAGCCTGATAACGGGACAGGGGATCAACGAGCAGTACTTC. As protein: CASSLITGQGINEQYF.

This clone has just one count. The chain has TRBV6-1 and TRBJ2-1; 9 bases align to TRBD2. The CDR3 sequence is 17 residues long. The germline gives CDR1 MNHNS, CDR2 SASEGT. The ends lost 4 bases at V and 1 base at J; junction bases unmatched: 8. CDR3 coding DNA: TGTGCCAGCAGTGTGTCACTAGCGGGTTTATCCTACAATGAGCAGTTCTTC. Translating it yields CASSVSLAGLSYNEQFF.

The chain recombines TRBV7-3 with TRBJ2-1; D is uncertain. The CDR3 contains 13 residues. The V gene's germline CDR1 is SGHTA and CDR2 FQGTGA. Trimming pared 2 bases from V and 9 bases from J, leaving 11 bases between. CDR3 DNA sequence: TGTGCCAGCAGCTTAGGGATTAGAACTGAGCAGTTCTTC. Translation gives CASSLGIRTEQFF.

This rearrangement joins TRBV7-2 to TRBJ1-1, with D uncertain. V was clipped by 2 bases and J by 4 bases, with 14 bases between them. Germline CDR1 and CDR2: SGHTA and FQGNSA. The CDR3 has 15 amino acids. The CDR3, as DNA: TGTGCCAGCAGCTTACTCTCTTCTCGGGTCACTGAAGCTTTCTTT. This translates into CASSLLSSRVTEAFF.

J is TRBJ2-3 and V is TRBV4-2, with 7 bases matching TRBD2. J lost 0 bases, V lost 3 bases, and 9 bases had no gene match. Germline CDR1 LGHNA, CDR2 YNFKEQ. The CDR3 has 17 residues. In nucleotides, the CDR3 is TGTGCCAGCAGCCAGGGGGGGTCGGGCTACAGCACAGATACGCAGTATTTT. The encoded protein is CASSQGGSGYSTDTQYF.

The V call is TRBV28, the J call TRBJ1-3, with TRBD1 as a possible D gene (5 bases). This CDR3 has 16 amino acids. V was cut by 1 base and J by 4 bases, with 14 bases left in between. CDR1 and CDR2 from the germline V gene are MDHEN and SYDVKM. CDR3 coding DNA: TGTGCCAGCAGTTTATCAGGGATCAGAGGAGGAAACACCATATATTTT. Translating gives CASSLSGIRGGNTIYF.

The chain carries TRBV9 and TRBJ2-2, with 13 bases aligning to TRBD2. CDR3 length: 17 residues. In germline, CDR1 is SGDLS, CDR2 YYNGEE. Trimming took 0 bases from V and 5 from J; bases not matched to a gene: 4. Written as DNA, the CDR3 is TGTGCCAGCAGCGTAGGGACTAGCGGGAGAGGTACCGGGGAGCTGTTTTTT. Encoded protein: CASSVGTSGRGTGELFF.

The chain combines TRBV9 with TRBJ2-3; no reliable D call. Germline V gene lookup returns CDR1 SGDLS and CDR2 YYNGEE. The CDR3 has 16 residues. V shed 5 bases and J shed 2 bases, with 18 bases lying between them. The CDR3 nucleotides read TGTGCCAGCAGTTACCCCGGTGGGCCCTCCACAGATACGCAGTATTTT. Translated, it gives CASSYPGGPSTDTQYF. Variable domain in full (rest from reference TRBV9 and TRBJ2-3): DSGVTQTPKHLITATGQRVTLRCSPRSGDLSVYWYQQSLDQGLQFLIQYYNGEERAKGNILERFSAQQFPDLHSELNLSSLELGDSALYFCASSYPGGPSTDTQYFGPGTRLTVL.

The chain employs TRBV7-9 and TRBJ1-1; D not certain. The CDR3 has 11 residues. With 0 bases removed from V and 8 bases from J, the gap between germline ends came to 4 bases. CDR1 and CDR2 from the germline V gene are SEHNR and FQNEAQ (reference sequence). The CDR3 DNA sequence: TGTGCCAGCAGCTTAGCGAGGGAAGCTTTCTTT. Its protein product is CASSLAREAFF.

The rearrangement links TRBV9 to TRBJ1-1; D is perhaps TRBD1 (5 bases). The germline CDR1 and CDR2 sequences are SGDLS and YYNGEE. Trimming left V 0 bases short and J 10 bases short, with 13 bases between. The CDR3 loop spans 13 amino acids. This CDR3 reads CASSVEGVGRAFF. The CDR3 DNA reads as TGTGCCAGCAGCGTAGAAGGGGTCGGGAGAGCTTTCTTT.

This chain connects TRBV6-6 to TRBJ2-3, with 7 bases lining up with TRBD1. The CDR3 consists of 15 residues. Germline-derived CDR1 and CDR2 are MNHNY and SVGAGI (reference sequence). Trimming cost V 6 bases and J 6 bases; bases outside gene matches: 12. The CDR3: CASSPTGVDTDTQYF. CDR3 DNA sequence: TGTGCCAGCAGCCCCACAGGGGTCGACACCGATACGCAGTATTTT.

This clone was recorded once. The rearrangement links TRBV23-1 to TRBJ1-1, with unresolved D. TRBV23-1 is an ORF; its function is uncertain. The CDR3 extends over 16 amino acids. Deletions cut 8 bases from V and 2 bases from J, with 21 bases between. CDR3 in DNA: TGCGCCAGCTTTTTCATTTTAGGGAGGCGAAACACTGAAGCTTTCTTT. Encoded protein: CASFFILGRRNTEAFF.

This sequence joins TRBV10-3 and TRBJ2-2, with 8 bases fitting TRBD1. The V and J ends lost 6 bases and 3 bases, in that order; junction bases with no gene match: 6. The CDR3 spans 15 residues. Per germline, CDR1 ENHRY and CDR2 SYGVKD. CDR3 region: CAIRGTGQDTGELFF. CDR3 sequence (DNA): TGTGCCATCAGGGGGACAGGCCAAGACACCGGGGAGCTGTTTTTT.

Concerning this clone: A far larger clone is only one base removed, so a read error is likely. Other DNA sequences in this specimen translate into the identical CDR3. The gene calls are TRBV29-1 and TRBJ1-1; maybe TRBD1 (6 bases). The CDR3 length is 13 residues. Germline V gene lookup returns CDR1 SQVTM and CDR2 ANQGSEA. CDR3 in amino acids: CSVERGGLTEAFF. CDR3 bases: TGCAGCGTTGAACGGGGGGGCTTGACTGAGGCTTTCTTT.

V is TRBV4-2 and J is TRBJ2-3; 15 bases line up with TRBD2. This CDR3 spans 18 amino acids. Unmatched junction bases numbered 7, after V lost 3 bases and J lost 3 bases. Germline V gene lookup returns CDR1 LGHNA and CDR2 YNFKEQ. The CDR3 here is CASSQDGTSGRSTDTQYF. In DNA, the CDR3 is TGTGCCAGCAGCCAGGATGGGACTAGCGGGAGGTCGACAGATACGCAGTATTTT.

This chain uses TRBV7-2 with TRBJ1-2, with 9 bases aligning to TRBD1. CDR3 length: 17 amino acids. The trim removed 4 bases at V and 5 bases at J, leaving 14 bases unmatched. Germline assignment: CDR1 SGHTA and CDR2 FQGNSA. This CDR3 is CASSYGDRARSLYGYTF. The CDR3 coding sequence is TGTGCCAGCAGCTATGGGGACAGGGCGCGCTCCTTATATGGCTACACCTTC.

V usage is TRBV5-4 and J usage is TRBJ2-3; TRBD2 agrees at 10 bases. V trimming: 2 bases; J trimming: 2 bases; junction bases outside the gene matches: 5. From germline, CDR1 is SGHNT and CDR2 YYREEE (reference sequence). The CDR3 has 16 residues. CDR3 sequence (DNA): TGTGCCAGCAGCTTAAAGCTAGCGGGAGACACAGATACGCAGTATTTT. As protein: CASSLKLAGDTDTQYF.

The V and J genes are TRBV28 and TRBJ1-2; no definite D call. The germline gives CDR1 MDHEN, CDR2 SYDVKM. The CDR3 length is 11 residues. The V and J ends lost 6 bases and 5 bases respectively, with 7 bases between them. Here the CDR3 DNA reads TGTGCCAGCAGCCAGAAATATGGCTACACCTTC. Its protein is CASSQKYGYTF.

This clone was found a few times. The chain recombines TRBV10-3 with TRBJ1-1; a possible D gene is TRBD1 (6 bases). V was shortened by 10 bases and J by 1 base, with 7 bases between the two germline ends. This CDR3 contains 11 residues. Germline V gives CDR1 ENHRY, CDR2 SYGVKD. This CDR3 reads CATGQNTEAFF. CDR3 sequence (DNA): TGTGCCACGGGACAGAACACTGAAGCTTTCTTT.

The V call is TRBV28, the J call TRBJ2-7, with 12 bases that match TRBD2. Trimming removed 5 bases from V and 4 bases from J; junction bases left unmatched: 3. The CDR3 runs 14 residues. CDR1 is MDHEN and CDR2 is SYDVKM in the germline V gene. The CDR3 is CASSALAGGYEQYF. The CDR3, as DNA: TGTGCCAGCAGTGCGCTAGCGGGAGGGTACGAGCAGTACTTC.